The clone carrying this T cell receptor beta chain was picked up one time. The data were obtained in a study of blood T cell repertoires in COVID-19. Study overall: There were acute and convalescent COVID-19 samples, and they came from the United States, Italy and Spain. T cells, B-cell-depleted T cells, or PBMCs provided the cDNA or gDNA that served as material.

Original data processing: Quantification of nucleated cells was approximated via reference gene primer amplification. Repertoires were generated with immunoSEQ multiplex PCR, while TCRdb's copy carries only in-frame clones and drops some. The V and J calls and clone size are taken from that table; D and trimming were inferred from the DNA. The repertoire holds under 250,000 clones, with roughly 86% as singletons. Germline V gives CDR1 MDHEN, CDR2 SYDVKM. Trimming shortened V by 11 bases and J by 5 bases, and 9 bases separated the two germline ends. CDR3 length: 11 residues. Sequenced sample: peripheral blood. The sequence derives from a woman aged 60-75 years with acute or convalescent COVID-19. The chain recombines TRBV28 with TRBJ1-4; D not certain. CDR3 in DNA: TGTGCCCTACTCGGGAATGAAAAACTGTTTTTT. This sequence encodes CALLGNEKLFF.